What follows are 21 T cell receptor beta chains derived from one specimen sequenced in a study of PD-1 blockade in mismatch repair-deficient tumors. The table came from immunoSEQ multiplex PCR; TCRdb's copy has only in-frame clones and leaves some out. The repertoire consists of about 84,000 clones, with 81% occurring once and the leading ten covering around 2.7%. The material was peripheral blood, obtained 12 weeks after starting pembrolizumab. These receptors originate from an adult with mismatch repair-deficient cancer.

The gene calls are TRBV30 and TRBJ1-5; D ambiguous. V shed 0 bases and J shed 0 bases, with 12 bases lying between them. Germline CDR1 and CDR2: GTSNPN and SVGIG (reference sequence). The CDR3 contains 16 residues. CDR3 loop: CAWSVGSGVSNQPQHF. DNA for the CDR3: TGTGCCTGGAGTGTAGGCTCCGGCGTTAGCAATCAGCCCCAGCATTTT.

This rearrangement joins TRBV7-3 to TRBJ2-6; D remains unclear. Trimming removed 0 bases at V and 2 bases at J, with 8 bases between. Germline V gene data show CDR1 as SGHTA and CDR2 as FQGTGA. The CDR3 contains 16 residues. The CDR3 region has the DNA TGTGCCAGCAGCTTAACATCGGCTACTGGGGCCAACGTCCTGACTTTC. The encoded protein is CASSLTSATGANVLTF. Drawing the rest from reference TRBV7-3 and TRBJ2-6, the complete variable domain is GAGVSQTPSNKVTEKGKYVELRCDPISGHTALYWYRQSLGQGPEFLIYFQGTGAADDSGLPNDRFFAVRPEGSVSTLKIQRTERGDSAVYLCASSLTSATGANVLTFGAGSRLTVL.

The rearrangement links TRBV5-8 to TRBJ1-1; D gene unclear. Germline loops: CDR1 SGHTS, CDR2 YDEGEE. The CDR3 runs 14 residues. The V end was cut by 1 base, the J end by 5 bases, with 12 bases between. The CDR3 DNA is TGTGCCAGCAGCTTGAGGGTGGGGTCGACTGAAGCTTTCTTT. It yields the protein CASSLRVGSTEAFF.

The CDR3 bases are TGTGCCAGCAGCTTAGTCGCCAGCTACGAGCAGTACTTC. As protein: CASSLVASYEQYF. The chain uses TRBV11-3 and TRBJ2-7; D not certain. The CDR3 is 13 residues long. The germline gives CDR1 SGHNT, CDR2 YENEEA. V dropped 1 base and J dropped 3 bases, with 7 bases sitting between them.

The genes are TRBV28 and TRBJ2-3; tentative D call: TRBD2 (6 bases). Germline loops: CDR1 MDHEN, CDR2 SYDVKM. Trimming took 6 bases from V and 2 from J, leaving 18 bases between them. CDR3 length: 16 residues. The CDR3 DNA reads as TGTGCCAGCAGCTTCTCTGCGGGATTAGCCACAGATACGCAGTATTTT. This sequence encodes CASSFSAGLATDTQYF.

CDR3: CASSPTVRDRVNEQFF. DNA of the CDR3: TGTGCCAGCAGCCCAACTGTCCGGGACAGGGTCAATGAGCAGTTCTTC. The V call is TRBV21-1, the J call TRBJ2-1; no DNA check was done on the table's D call, TRBD1. TRBV21-1 is an annotated pseudogene. This CDR3 comprises 16 residues.

The CDR3 is CASSHPGEGPDTQYF. DNA for the CDR3: TGCGCCAGCAGCCATCCGGGAGAGGGCCCAGATACGCAGTATTTT. The V and J genes are TRBV4-1 and TRBJ2-3; D may be TRBD2 (6 bases). This CDR3 is built from 15 residues. Deletions cut 3 bases from V and 4 bases from J, with 14 bases between. Germline-derived CDR1 and CDR2 are MGHRA and YSYEKL.

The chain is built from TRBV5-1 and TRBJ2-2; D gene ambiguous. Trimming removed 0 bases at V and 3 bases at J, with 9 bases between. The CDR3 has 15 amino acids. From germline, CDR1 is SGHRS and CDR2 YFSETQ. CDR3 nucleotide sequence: TGCGCCAGCAGCTTGGGCAGGCTGGACACCGGGGAGCTGTTTTTT. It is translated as CASSLGRLDTGELFF.

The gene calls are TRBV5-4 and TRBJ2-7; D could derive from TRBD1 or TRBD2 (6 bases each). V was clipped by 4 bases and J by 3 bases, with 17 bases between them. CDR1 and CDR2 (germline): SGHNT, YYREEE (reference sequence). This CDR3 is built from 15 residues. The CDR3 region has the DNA TGTGCCAGCAGCCCCGTATTGGGGGGCAGCTACGAGCAGTACTTC. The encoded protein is CASSPVLGGSYEQYF.

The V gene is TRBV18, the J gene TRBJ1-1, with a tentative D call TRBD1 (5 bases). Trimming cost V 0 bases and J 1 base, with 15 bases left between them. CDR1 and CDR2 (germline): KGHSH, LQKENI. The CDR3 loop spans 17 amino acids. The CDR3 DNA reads TGTGCCAGCTCACCACCGGTACCGGGACTTCGGAACACTGAAGCTTTCTTT. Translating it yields CASSPPVPGLRNTEAFF.

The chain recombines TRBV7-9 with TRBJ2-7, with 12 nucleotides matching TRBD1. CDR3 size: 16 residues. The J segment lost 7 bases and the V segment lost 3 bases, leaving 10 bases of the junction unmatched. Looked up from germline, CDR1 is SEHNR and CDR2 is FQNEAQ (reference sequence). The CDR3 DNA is TGTGCCAGCAGCTTTGGAACGGGGACAGGGGGCGCTGAGCAGTACTTC. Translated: CASSFGTGTGGAEQYF.

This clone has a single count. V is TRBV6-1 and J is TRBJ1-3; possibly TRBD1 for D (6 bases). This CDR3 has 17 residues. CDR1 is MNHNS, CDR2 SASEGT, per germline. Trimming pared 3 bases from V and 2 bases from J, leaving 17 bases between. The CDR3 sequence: CASSDIGQGLAGNTIYF. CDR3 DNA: TGTGCCAGCAGTGATATAGGTCAGGGGCTGGCTGGAAACACCATATATTTT.

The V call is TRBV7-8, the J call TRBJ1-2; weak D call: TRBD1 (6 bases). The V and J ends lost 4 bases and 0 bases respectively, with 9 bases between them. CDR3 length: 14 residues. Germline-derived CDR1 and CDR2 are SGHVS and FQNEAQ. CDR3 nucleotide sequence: TGTGCCAGCAGCTCCCGACAGGCTAACTATGGCTACACCTTC. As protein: CASSSRQANYGYTF.

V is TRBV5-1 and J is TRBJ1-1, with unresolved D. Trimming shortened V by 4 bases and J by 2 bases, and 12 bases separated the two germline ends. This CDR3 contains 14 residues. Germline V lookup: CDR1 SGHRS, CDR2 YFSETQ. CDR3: CASSPTGINTEAFF. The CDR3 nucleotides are TGCGCCAGCAGCCCAACGGGGATAAACACTGAAGCTTTCTTT.

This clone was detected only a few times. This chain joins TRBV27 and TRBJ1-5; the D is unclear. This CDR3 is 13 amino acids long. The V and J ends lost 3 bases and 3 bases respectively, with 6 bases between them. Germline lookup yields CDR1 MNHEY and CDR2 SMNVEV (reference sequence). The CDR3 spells CASSLDLNQPQHF. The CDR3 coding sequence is TGTGCCAGCAGTTTGGACCTCAATCAGCCCCAGCATTTT.

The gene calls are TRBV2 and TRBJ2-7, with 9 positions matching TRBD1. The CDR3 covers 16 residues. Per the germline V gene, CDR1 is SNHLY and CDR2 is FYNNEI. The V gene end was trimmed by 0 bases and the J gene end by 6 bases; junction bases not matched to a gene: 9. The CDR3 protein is CASSEARPGQGPEQYF. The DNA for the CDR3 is TGTGCCAGCAGTGAAGCGCGGCCGGGACAGGGCCCCGAGCAGTACTTC.

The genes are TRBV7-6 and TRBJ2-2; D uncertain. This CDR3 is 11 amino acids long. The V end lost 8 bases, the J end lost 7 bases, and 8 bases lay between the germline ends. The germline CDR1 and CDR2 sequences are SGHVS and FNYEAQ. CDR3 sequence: CASGSSGELFF. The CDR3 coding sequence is TGTGCCAGCGGAAGTAGCGGGGAGCTGTTTTTT. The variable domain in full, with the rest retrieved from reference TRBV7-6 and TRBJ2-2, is GAGVSQSPRYKVTKRGQDVALRCDPISGHVSLYWYRQALGQGPEFLTYFNYEAQQDKSGLPNDRFSAERPEGSISTLTIQRTEQRDSAMYRCASGSSGELFFGEGSRLTVL.

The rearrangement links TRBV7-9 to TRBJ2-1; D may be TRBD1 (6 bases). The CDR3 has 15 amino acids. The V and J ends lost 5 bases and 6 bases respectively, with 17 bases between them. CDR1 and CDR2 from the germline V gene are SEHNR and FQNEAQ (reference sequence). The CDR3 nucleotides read TGTGCCAGCAGCGTCAAACAGGGTATCCGCAATGAGCAGTTCTTC. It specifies CASSVKQGIRNEQFF.

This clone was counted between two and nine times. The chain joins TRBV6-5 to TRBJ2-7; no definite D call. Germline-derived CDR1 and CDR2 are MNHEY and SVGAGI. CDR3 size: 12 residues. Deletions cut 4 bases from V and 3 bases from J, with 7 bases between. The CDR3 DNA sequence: TGTGCCAGCAGTTCCAAACTCTACGAGCAGTACTTC. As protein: CASSSKLYEQYF.

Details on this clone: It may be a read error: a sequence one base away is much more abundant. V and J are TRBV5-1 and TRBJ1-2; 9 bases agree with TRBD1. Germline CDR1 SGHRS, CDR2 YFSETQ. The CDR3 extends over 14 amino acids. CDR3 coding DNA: TGCGCCAGCAGCGTAGGGACAGGGCGTTATGGCCACACCTTC. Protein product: CASSVGTGRYGHTF.

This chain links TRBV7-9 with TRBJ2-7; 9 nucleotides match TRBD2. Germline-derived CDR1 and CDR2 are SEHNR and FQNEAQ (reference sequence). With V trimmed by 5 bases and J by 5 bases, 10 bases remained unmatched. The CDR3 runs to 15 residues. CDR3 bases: TGTGCCAGCAGCCCCGGAGCGGGAGGAGGAGACGAGCAGTACTTC. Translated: CASSPGAGGGDEQYF. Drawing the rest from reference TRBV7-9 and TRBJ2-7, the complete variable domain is DTGVSQNPRHKITKRGQNVTFRCDPISEHNRLYWYRQTLGQGPEFLTYFQNEAQLEKSRLLSDRFSAERPKGSFSTLEIQRTEQGDSAMYLCASSPGAGGGDEQYFGPGTRLTVT.